These 5 T cell receptor beta chains originate from one sample sequenced in a study of STAT3 mutations in large granular lymphocyte leukemia. Study outcomes and limitations: At least one immunodominant TCR beta clonotype appeared in every T-cell large granular lymphocyte leukemia patient.

Profiling relied on immunoSEQ multiplex PCR, and the TCRdb table lists in-frame clones only, not all of them. Of tens of thousands of clones listed, roughly 80% are singletons. For these receptors, no antigen is known. Source material: peripheral blood mononuclear cells. These receptors came from a woman between 50 and 59 years old with T-cell large granular lymphocyte leukemia. Some clones in this sample may be carry-over from other donors' samples.

The rearrangement joins TRBV7-6 to TRBJ2-5; TRBD1 aligns across 7 bases. CDR3 length equals 14 residues. Germline CDR1 SGHVS, CDR2 FNYEAQ. With V trimmed by 3 bases and J by 7 bases, 8 bases remained unmatched. CDR3 loop: CASSFGGPGGTQYF. Here the CDR3 DNA reads TGTGCCAGCAGCTTTGGCGGTCCAGGGGGGACCCAGTACTTC.

The rearrangement links TRBV5-4 to TRBJ2-3; D is unresolved. The V gene lost 6 bases and the J gene lost 10 bases, with 12 bases spanning the gap. The CDR3 runs 11 residues. Germline CDR1 reads SGHNT; CDR2 reads YYREEE (reference sequence). The CDR3 protein is CASTQGWAQYF. In DNA form, the CDR3 reads TGTGCCAGCACCCAAGGGTGGGCGCAGTATTTT.

This chain joins TRBV15 and TRBJ2-5; D remains ambiguous. CDR1 is LNHNV and CDR2 is YYDKDF in the germline V gene (reference sequence). Between the trimmed V and J ends, which lost 0 bases and 1 base, there was a span of 0 bases. The length of the CDR3 is 12 residues. The CDR3 bases are TGTGCCACCAGCAGAGACCAAGAGACCCAGTACTTC. Encoded protein: CATSRDQETQYF.

CDR3 DNA sequence: TGTGCCAGCAGCCTGGACAATAGGGGCGAGCAGTACTTC. This gives the protein CASSLDNRGEQYF. The V and J genes are TRBV28 and TRBJ2-7; weak D call: TRBD1 (5 bases). This CDR3 is built from 13 residues. Deletions cut 6 bases from V and 6 bases from J, with 15 bases between. Germline V gene lookup returns CDR1 MDHEN and CDR2 SYDVKM.

The chain links TRBV18 to TRBJ2-7; no firm D call. Trimming left V 3 bases short and J 3 bases short, with 9 bases between. The V gene's germline CDR1 is KGHSH and CDR2 LQKENI. The CDR3 spans 13 residues. The CDR3 DNA is TGTGCCAGCTCACCGGACGTTAGCTACGAGCAGTACTTC. It is translated as CASSPDVSYEQYF. Combining the CDR3 with reference TRBV18 and TRBJ2-7 gives the whole variable domain NAGVMQNPRHLVRRRGQEARLRCSPMKGHSHVYWYRQLPEEGLKFMVYLQKENIIDESGMPKERFSAEFPKEGPSILRIQQVVRGDSAAYFCASSPDVSYEQYFGPGTRLTVT.